This TCR beta chain is drawn from a study of blood T cell repertoires in COVID-19. Study context: The cDNA or gDNA used as material had been derived from T cells, B-cell-depleted T cells, or PBMCs.

The study drew participants aged about 18 to 89 years from around 24 US areas. The study assigned cohorts using participant-reported clinical history. All exposed participants met a person with COVID-19 within 2 weeks before entering the study. CDR1 and CDR2 (germline): MNHEY, SMNVEV (reference sequence). CDR3 size: 14 residues. V was clipped by 0 bases and J by 8 bases, with 13 bases between them. Here immunoSEQ multiplex PCR was the method, and the copy in TCRdb shows in-frame clones only, minus some. In the table there are approximately 300,000 clones, 90% of which are singletons. With respect to this clone: Other DNA sequences in this sample translate to the same CDR3.

Input material: PBMCs or T cells enriched from blood (not recorded which). The TCR comes from a woman aged 25 to 39 who had been exposed to COVID-19. This chain links TRBV27 with TRBJ1-2; maybe TRBD1 (5 bases). CDR3 protein: CASSLSLGVGGYTF. CDR3 DNA: TGTGCCAGCAGTTTATCGCTAGGGGTCGGGGGCTACACCTTC.